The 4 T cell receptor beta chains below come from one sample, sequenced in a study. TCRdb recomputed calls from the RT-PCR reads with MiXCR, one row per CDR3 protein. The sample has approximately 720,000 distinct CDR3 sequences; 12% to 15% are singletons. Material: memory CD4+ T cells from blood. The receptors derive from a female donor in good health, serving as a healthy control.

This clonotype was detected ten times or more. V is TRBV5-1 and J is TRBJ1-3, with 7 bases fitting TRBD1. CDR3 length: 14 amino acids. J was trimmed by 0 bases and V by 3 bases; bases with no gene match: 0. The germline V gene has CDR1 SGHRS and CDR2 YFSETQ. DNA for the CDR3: TGCGCCAGCAGCTGGGACAGCTCTGGAAACACCATATATTTT. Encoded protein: CASSWDSSGNTIYF.

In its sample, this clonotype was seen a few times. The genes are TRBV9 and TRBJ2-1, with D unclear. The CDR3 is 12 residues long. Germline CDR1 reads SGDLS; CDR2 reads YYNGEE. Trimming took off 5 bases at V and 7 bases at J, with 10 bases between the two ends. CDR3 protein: CASSQRRNEQFF. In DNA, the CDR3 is TGTGCCAGCAGTCAGAGACGGAATGAGCAGTTCTTC.

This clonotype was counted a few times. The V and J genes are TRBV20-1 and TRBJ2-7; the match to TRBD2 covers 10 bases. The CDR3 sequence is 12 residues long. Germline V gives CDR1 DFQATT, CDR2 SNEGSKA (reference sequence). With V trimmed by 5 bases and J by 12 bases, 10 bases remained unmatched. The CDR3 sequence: CSAWASGRDRYF. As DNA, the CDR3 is TGCAGTGCTTGGGCGAGCGGGAGGGATCGGTACTTC.

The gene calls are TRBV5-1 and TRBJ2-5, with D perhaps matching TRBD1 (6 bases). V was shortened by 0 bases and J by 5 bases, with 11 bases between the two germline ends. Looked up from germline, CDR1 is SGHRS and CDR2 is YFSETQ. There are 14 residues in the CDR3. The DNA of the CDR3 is TGCGCCAGCAGCTTGGGGCGGACAGAGGAGACCCAGTACTTC. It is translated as CASSLGRTEETQYF.